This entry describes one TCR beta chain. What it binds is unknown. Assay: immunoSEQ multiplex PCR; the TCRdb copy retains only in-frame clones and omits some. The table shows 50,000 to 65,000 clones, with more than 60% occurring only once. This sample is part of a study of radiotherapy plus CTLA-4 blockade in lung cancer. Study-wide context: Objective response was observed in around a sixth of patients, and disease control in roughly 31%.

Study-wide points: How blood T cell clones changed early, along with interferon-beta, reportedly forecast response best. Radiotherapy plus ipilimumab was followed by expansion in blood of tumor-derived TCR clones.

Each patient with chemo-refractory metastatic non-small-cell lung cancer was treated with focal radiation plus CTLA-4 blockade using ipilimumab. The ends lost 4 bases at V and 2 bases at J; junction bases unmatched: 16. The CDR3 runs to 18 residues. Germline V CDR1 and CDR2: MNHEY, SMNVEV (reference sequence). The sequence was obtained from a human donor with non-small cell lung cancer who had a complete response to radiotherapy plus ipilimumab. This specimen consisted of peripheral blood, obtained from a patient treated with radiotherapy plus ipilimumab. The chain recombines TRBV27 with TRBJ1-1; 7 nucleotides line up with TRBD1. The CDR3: CASSSYEFITGVNTEAFF. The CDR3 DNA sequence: TGTGCCAGCAGTTCGTACGAATTTATTACAGGGGTAAACACTGAAGCTTTCTTT.